The clone carrying this T cell receptor beta chain has a handful of counts. Antigen: not known. CDR1 is SGDLS and CDR2 is YYNGEE in the germline V gene. The CDR3 is 14 amino acids. Germline trimming cut 3 bases from V and 6 bases from J; bases unmatched to any gene: 6. Not enrolled were patients with uncontrolled infection, other autoimmune disease, pregnancy or lactation. This sample was included in a study of T cells in Graves' hyperthyroidism and ophthalmopathy. Researchers took RNA transcripts and amplified the TCR beta CDR3 regions from them. The HTBI primer set drove a first-round RT-PCR of the TCR CDR3. MiXCR was run by TCRdb on the multiplex PCR reads, yielding one entry per CDR3 protein. The sample has approximately 690,000 distinct CDR3 sequences; more than 14% are singletons. Study-wide points: Blood also showed most of the thyroid clonotypes that were expanded above 0.001.

Sample: blood. This TCR was sampled from a woman in her forties or fifties with Graves' ophthalmopathy. The chain joins TRBV9 to TRBJ1-1; 9 nucleotides align to TRBD1. The DNA of the CDR3 is TGTGCCAGCAGCGAGGGGACAGGGACCGCTGAAGCTTTCTTT. It is translated as CASSEGTGTAEAFF.